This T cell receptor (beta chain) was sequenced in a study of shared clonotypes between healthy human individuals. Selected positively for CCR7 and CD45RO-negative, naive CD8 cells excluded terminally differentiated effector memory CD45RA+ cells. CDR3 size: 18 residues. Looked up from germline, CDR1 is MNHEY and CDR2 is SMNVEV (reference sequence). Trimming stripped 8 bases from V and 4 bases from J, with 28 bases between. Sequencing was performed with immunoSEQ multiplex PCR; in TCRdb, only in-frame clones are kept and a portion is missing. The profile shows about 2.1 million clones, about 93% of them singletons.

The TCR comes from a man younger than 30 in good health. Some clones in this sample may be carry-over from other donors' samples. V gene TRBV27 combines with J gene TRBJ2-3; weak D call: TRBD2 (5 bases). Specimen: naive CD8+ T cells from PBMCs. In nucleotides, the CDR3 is TGTGCCAGCGCGCCACTCTGGGGAGTGACCTCCGGGGCAGATACGCAGTATTTT. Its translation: CASAPLWGVTSGADTQYF.